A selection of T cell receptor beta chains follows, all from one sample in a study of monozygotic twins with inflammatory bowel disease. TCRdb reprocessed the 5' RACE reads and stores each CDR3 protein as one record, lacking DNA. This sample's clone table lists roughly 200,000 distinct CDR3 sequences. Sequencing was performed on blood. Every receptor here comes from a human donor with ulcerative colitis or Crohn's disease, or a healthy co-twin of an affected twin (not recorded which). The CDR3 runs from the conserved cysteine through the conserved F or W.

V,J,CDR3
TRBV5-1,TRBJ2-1,CASSGTGVGNEQFF
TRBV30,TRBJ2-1,CAWAGTNLYNEQFF
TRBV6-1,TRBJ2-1,CASSRPGLANNEQFF
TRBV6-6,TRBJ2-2,CASTGTANTGELFF
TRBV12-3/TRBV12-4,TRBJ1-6,CASSLPGSPLHF
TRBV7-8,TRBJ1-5,CASSFMRDQPQHF
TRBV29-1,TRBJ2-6,CSVVEAGANVLTF
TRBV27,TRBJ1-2,CASSTRTGTYGYTF
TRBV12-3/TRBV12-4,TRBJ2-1,CASSFRTSGRDEQFF
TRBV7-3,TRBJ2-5,CASRICEPVQETQYF
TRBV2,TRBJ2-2,CASSVQGMTGELFF
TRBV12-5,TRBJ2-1,CASAQTGPSNEQFF
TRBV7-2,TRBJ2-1,CASSLVPGDSYNEQFF
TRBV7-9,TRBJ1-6,CASSLDGPFYNSPLHF
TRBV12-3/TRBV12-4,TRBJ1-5,CASSLVGQIFNQPQHF
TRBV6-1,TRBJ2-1,CASSTLAGGPNEQFF
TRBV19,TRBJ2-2,CASRQGTGGTGELFF
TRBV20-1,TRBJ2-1,CSARDSRGSYNEQFF
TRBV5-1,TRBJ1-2,CASSPQDYGYTF
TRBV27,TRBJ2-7,CASSPPGGFDEQYF
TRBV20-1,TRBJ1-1,CSARVEVGGTEAFF
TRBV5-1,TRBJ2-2,CASSQDGRGDTGELFF
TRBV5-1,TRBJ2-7,CASSSLATPYEQYF
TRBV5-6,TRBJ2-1,CASTADRGRSLEQFF
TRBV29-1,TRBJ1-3,CSASTGAGNTIYF
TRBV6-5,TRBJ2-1,CASRLSSRNEQFF
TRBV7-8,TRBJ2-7,CASSSPDEQYF
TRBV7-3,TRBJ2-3,CASSLNPSGIPTDTQYF
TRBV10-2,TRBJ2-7,CASTPGTGGGEQYF
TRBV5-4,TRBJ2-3,CASSTPESDTQYF
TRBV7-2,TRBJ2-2,CASSPGPLEARTGELFF
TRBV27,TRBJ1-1,CASKWAGNTEAFF
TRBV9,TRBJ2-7,CASSQRQGSTYEQYF
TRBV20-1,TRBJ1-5,CSALRQARNQPQHF
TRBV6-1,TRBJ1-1,CASHSGGTAAEAFF
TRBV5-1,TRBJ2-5,CASSSQDSQTQYF
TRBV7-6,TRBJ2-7,CASSLSWQVSYEQYF
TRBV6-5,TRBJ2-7,CASRDIGSYEQYF
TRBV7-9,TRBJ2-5,CASSPTPETQYF
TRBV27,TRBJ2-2,CASSLRRHTNTGELFF
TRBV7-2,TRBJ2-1,CASSFFDSVGEQFF
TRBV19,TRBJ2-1,CASSPNRSGRFYNEQFF
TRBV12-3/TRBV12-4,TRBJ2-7,CASSLGDSSYEQYF